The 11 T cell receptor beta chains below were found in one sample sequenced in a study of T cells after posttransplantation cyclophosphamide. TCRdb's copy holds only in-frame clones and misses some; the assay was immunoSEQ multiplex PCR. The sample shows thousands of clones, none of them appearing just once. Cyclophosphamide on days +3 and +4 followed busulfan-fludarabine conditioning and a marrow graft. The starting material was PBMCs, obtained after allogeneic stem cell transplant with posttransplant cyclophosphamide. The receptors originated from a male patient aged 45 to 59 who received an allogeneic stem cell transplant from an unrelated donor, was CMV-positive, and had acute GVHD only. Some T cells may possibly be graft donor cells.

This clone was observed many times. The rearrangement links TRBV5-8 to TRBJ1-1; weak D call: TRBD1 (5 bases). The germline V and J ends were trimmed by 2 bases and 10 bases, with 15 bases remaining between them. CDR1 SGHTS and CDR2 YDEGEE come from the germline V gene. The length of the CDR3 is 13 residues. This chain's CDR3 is CASSFGWRGLAFF. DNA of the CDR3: TGTGCCAGCAGCTTTGGGTGGCGGGGCCTAGCTTTCTTT.

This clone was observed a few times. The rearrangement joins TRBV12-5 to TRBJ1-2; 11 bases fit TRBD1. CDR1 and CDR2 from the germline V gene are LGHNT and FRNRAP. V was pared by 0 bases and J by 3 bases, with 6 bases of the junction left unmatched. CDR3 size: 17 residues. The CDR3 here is CASGLVDRGHVDYGYTF. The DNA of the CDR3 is TGTGCTAGTGGTTTGGTGGACAGGGGGCACGTGGACTATGGCTACACCTTC. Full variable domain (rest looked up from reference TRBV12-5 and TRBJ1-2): DARVTQTPRHKVTEMGQEVTMRCQPILGHNTVFWYRQTMMQGLELLAYFRNRAPLDDSGMPKDRFSAEMPDATLATLKIQPSEPRDSAVYFCASGLVDRGHVDYGYTFGSGTRLTVV.

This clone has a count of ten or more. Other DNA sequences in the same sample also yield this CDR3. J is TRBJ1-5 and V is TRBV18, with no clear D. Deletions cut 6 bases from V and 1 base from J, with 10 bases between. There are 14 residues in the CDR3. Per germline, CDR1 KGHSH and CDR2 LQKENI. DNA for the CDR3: TGTGCCAGCTCCCCGGGGAGAAGCAATCAGCCCCAGCATTTT. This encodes CASSPGRSNQPQHF. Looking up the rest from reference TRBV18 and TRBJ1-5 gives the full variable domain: NAGVMQNPRHLVRRRGQEARLRCSPMKGHSHVYWYRQLPEEGLKFMVYLQKENIIDESGMPKERFSAEFPKEGPSILRIQQVVRGDSAAYFCASSPGRSNQPQHFGDGTRLSIL.

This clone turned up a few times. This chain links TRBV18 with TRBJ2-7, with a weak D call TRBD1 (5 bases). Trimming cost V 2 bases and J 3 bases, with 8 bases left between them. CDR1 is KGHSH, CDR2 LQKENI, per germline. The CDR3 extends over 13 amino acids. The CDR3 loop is CASSPGAGYEQYF. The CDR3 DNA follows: TGTGCCAGCTCACCAGGGGCTGGCTACGAGCAGTACTTC. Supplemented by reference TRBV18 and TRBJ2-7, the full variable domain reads NAGVMQNPRHLVRRRGQEARLRCSPMKGHSHVYWYRQLPEEGLKFMVYLQKENIIDESGMPKERFSAEFPKEGPSILRIQQVVRGDSAAYFCASSPGAGYEQYFGPGTRLTVT.

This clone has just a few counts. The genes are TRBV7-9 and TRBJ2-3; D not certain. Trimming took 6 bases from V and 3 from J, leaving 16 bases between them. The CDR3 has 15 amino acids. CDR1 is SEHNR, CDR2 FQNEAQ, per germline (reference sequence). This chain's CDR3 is CASRPKPTATDTQYF. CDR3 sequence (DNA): TGTGCCAGCAGGCCGAAGCCCACCGCTACAGATACGCAGTATTTT.

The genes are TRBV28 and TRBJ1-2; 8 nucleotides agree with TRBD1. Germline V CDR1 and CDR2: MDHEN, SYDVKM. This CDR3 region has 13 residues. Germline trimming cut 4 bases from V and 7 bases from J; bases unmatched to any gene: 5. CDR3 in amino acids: CASSSGQGTGYTF. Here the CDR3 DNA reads TGTGCCAGCAGTTCCGGACAGGGAACTGGCTACACCTTC.

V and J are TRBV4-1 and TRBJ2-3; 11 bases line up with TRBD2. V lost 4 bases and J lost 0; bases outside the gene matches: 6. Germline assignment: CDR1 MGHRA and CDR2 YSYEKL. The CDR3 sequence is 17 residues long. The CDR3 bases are TGCGCCAGCAGCCGTGGCCGGACTAGCGGGAGCACAGATACGCAGTATTTT. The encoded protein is CASSRGRTSGSTDTQYF.

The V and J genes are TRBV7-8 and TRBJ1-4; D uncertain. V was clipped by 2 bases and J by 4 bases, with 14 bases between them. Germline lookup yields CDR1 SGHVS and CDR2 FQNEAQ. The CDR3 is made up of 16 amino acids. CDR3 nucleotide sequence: TGTGCCAGCAGCTTATCACGCAGTGATTTTAATGAAAAACTGTTTTTT. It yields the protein CASSLSRSDFNEKLFF.

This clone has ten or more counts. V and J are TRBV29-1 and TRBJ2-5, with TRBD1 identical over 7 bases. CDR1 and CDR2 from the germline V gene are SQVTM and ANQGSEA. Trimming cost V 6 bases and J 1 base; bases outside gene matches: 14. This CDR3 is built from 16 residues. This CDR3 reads CSVQGVPYDFQETQYF. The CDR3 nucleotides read TGCAGCGTGCAGGGGGTACCGTACGATTTCCAAGAGACCCAGTACTTC.

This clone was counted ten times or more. DNA of the CDR3: TGTGCCAGCAGTTCCCTCGGGACAGGGAACACTGAAGCTTTCTTT. Translated: CASSSLGTGNTEAFF. The V call is TRBV5-8, the J call TRBJ1-1; 8 bases are shared with TRBD1. This CDR3 is built from 15 residues. The germline V gene encodes CDR1 SGHTS and CDR2 YDEGEE. V gave up 5 bases and J gave up 1 base; unmatched junction bases: 7.

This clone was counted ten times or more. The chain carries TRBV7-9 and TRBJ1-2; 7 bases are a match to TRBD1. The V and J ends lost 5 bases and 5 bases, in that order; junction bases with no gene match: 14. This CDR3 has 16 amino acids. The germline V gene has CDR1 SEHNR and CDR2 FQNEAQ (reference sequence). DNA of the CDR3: TGTGCCAGCAGCCTAACTGAGGGGGCGGGGGGTTATGGCTACACCTTC. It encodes CASSLTEGAGGYGYTF. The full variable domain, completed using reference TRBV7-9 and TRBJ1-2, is DTGVSQNPRHKITKRGQNVTFRCDPISEHNRLYWYRQTLGQGPEFLTYFQNEAQLEKSRLLSDRFSAERPKGSFSTLEIQRTEQGDSAMYLCASSLTEGAGGYGYTFGSGTRLTVV.